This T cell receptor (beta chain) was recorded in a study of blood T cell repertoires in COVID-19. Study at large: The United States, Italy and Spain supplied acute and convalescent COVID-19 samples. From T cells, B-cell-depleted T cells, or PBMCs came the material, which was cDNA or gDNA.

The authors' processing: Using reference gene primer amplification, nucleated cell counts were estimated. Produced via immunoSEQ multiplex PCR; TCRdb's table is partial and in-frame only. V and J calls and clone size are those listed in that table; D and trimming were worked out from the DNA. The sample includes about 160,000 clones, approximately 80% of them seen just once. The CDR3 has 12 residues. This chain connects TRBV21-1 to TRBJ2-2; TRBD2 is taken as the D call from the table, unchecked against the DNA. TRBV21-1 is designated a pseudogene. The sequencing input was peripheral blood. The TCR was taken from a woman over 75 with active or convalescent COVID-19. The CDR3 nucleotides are TGTGCCAGCAGCCCGGGAACCGGGGAGCTGTTTTTT. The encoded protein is CASSPGTGELFF.